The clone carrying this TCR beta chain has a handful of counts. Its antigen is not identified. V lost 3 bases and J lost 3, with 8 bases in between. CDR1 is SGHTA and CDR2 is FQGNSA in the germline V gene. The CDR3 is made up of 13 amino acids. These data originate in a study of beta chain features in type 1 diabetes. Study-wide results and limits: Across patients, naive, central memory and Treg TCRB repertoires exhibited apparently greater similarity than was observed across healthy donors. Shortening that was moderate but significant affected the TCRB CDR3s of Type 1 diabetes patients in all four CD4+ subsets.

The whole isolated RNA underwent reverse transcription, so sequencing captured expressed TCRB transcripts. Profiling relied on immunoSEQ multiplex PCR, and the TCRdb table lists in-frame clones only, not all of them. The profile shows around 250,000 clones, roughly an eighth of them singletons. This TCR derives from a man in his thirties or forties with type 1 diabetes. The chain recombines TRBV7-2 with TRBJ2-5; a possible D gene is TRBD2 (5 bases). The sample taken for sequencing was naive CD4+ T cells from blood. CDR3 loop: CASSFLGEETQYF. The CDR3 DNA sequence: TGTGCCAGCAGCTTTCTCGGGGAAGAGACCCAGTACTTC.